Listed below are T cell receptor beta chains from one sample, sequenced in a study of CD8 T cells in ankylosing spondylitis. MiXCR, run by TCRdb on the 5' RACE reads, gives a single entry per CDR3 protein. The sample records fewer than 200,000 distinct CDR3 sequences, 15% to 20% being singletons. The sequenced material came from blood, either unsorted or a sorted T cell fraction (not recorded which). The source is a male donor between 5 and 29 years old with ankylosing spondylitis or in good health (not recorded which). CDR3s include the opening cysteine and the closing phenylalanine or tryptophan. A D gene is named only where the DNA matches it firmly. Size tells how often a clone was seen (once, few, many) or the class of an expanded clone, and some rows leave it out.

clone_size	v_call	j_call	d_call	cdr3_nt	cdr3_aa
many	TRBV27	TRBJ2-7	TRBD1	TGTGCCAGCAGTTTAACTAGGACAGGGAATTACGAGCAGTACTTC	CASSLTRTGNYEQYF
many	TRBV20-1	TRBJ2-3	TRBD1	TGCAGTGCTTCGACAGGGTCGGCGGCAGATACGCAGTATTTT	CSASTGSAADTQYF
once	TRBV29-1	TRBJ2-1	NA	TGCAGCGCCCGGAGAAGTGGCCACAATGAGCAGTTCTTC	CSARRSGHNEQFF
many	TRBV5-1	TRBJ2-5	NA	TGCGCCAGCAGCTTGGTGGAGGGAGAGACCCAGTACTTC	CASSLVEGETQYF
many	TRBV3-1	TRBJ1-1	NA	TGTGCCAGCAGCCAAGATTTCACGTACACTGAAGCTTTCTTT	CASSQDFTYTEAFF
NA	TRBV29-1	TRBJ2-3	NA	TGCAGCGTTGATTTGGCCACAGATACGCAGTATTTT	CSVDLATDTQYF
many	TRBV30	TRBJ1-1	NA	TGTGCCTGGAGTGCAGGGGTAAAGGACACTGAAGCTTTCTTT	CAWSAGVKDTEAFF
many	TRBV4-3	TRBJ2-3	TRBD1	TGCGCCAGCAGCCAAGACAGGGACAGGGGTTTGTCGGATACGCAGTATTTT	CASSQDRDRGLSDTQYF
NA	TRBV6-1	TRBJ1-2	TRBD1	TGTGCCAGCAGCAGAGACAGGGAAGGGGGCTACACCTTC	CASSRDREGGYTF
NA	TRBV28	TRBJ2-2	NA	TGTGCCAGTCAGCTGGGTAGGGTGCGGACCGGGGAGCTGTTTTTT	CASQLGRVRTGELFF
many	TRBV6-2/TRBV6-3	TRBJ1-5	NA	TGTGCCAGCAGTTACGCGGGTGGGCATCAGCCCCAGCATTTT	CASSYAGGHQPQHF
few	TRBV5-6	TRBJ2-5	TRBD1	TGTGCCAGCAGTCGACGACAGGGCCAAGAGACCCAGTACTTC	CASSRRQGQETQYF
NA	TRBV29-1	TRBJ2-3	NA	TGCAGCGTTGAATGGTCTATGACAGATACGCAGTATTTT	CSVEWSMTDTQYF
few	TRBV10-3	TRBJ1-2	TRBD1	TGTGCCATCAGGCCGGGACAGGGGTTGACTAACTATGGCTACACCTTC	CAIRPGQGLTNYGYTF
NA	TRBV6-1	TRBJ2-6	NA	TGTGCCAGCAGTGAACTGATACTTGGGGCCAACGTCCTGACTTTC	CASSELILGANVLTF
many	TRBV6-2/TRBV6-3	TRBJ2-3	NA	TGTGCCAGCAGTTACAACCAAAAAACAGCAACAGATACGCAGTATTTT	CASSYNQKTATDTQYF
NA	TRBV20-1	TRBJ1-2	NA	TGCAGTGCTAGAGCAACCCGGGGTAACTATGGCTACACCTTC	CSARATRGNYGYTF
NA	TRBV9	TRBJ2-3	NA	TGTGCCAGCAGCGTAGCTAGCGGCACAGATACGCAGTATTTT	CASSVASGTDTQYF